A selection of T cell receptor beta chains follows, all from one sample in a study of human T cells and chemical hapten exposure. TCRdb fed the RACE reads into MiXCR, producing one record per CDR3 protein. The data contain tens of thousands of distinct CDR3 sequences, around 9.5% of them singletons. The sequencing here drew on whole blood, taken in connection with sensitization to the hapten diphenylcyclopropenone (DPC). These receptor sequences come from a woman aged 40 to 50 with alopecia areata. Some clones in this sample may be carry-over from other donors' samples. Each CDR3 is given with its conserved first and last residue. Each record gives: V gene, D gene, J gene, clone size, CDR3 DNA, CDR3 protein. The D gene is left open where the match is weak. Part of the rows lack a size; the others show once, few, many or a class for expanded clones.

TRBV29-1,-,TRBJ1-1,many,TGCAGCGTTGAAAAGGGGGGCACTGAAGCTTTCTTT,CSVEKGGTEAFF
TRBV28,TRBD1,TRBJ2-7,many,TGTGCCAGCAGTTTTTGGACAGGGGGCCCCGAGCAGTACTTC,CASSFWTGGPEQYF
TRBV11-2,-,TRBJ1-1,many,TGTGCCAGCAGCTTAGTAATAGGTGAAGCTTTCTTT,CASSLVIGEAFF
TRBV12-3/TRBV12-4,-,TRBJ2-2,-,TGTGCCAGCAGTCACCTCCCGGGTCCGAACACCGGGGAGCTGTTTTTT,CASSHLPGPNTGELFF
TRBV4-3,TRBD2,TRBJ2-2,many,TGCGCCAGCAGCCCCGGGACTAGGAGCACCGGGGAGCTGTTTTTT,CASSPGTRSTGELFF
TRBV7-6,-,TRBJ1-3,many,TGTGCCAGCAGCTTAGACAGGGTGGGCGGAAACACCATATATTTT,CASSLDRVGGNTIYF
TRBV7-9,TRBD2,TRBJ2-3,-,TGTGCCAGCAGCTTAGGACTAGCCCCGGCGCAGTATTTT,CASSLGLAPAQYF
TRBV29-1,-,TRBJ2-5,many,TGCAGCGTTGGCAACACCCTAAGAGAGACCCAGTACTTC,CSVGNTLRETQYF
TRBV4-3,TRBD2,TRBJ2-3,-,TGCGCCAGCAGCCAAGATACCAGCGGGGGGGCCACAGATACGCAGTATTTT,CASSQDTSGGATDTQYF
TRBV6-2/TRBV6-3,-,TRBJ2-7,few,TGTGCCAGCAGTGGACAGCTACGCTCCTACGAGCAGTACTTC,CASSGQLRSYEQYF
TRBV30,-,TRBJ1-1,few,TGTGCCTGGAGTGAGACGCCCCTGCGGACTGAAGCTTTCTTT,CAWSETPLRTEAFF
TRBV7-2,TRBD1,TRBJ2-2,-,TGTGCCAGCAGCTTAAGACAGGGGGCGCTTACCGGGGAGCTGTTTTTT,CASSLRQGALTGELFF
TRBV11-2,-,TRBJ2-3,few,TGTGCCAGCAGCAGGGACTTCACAGATACGCAGTATTTT,CASSRDFTDTQYF
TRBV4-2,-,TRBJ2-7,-,TGTGCCAGCAGCCTTCTGAGGGCGGCCGAATACGAGCAGTACTTC,CASSLLRAAEYEQYF
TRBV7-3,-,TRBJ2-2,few,TGTGCCAGCAGCTTAATGGGCGGGGAGCTGTTTTTT,CASSLMGGELFF
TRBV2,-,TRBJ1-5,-,TGTGCCAGCAGTGTCGGATTGAGTGGCAATCAGCCCCAGCATTTT,CASSVGLSGNQPQHF
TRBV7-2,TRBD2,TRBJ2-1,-,TGTGCCAGCAGCTCCGTGGGGACTAGCGGGATAGTCCACAATGAGCAGTTCTTC,CASSSVGTSGIVHNEQFF
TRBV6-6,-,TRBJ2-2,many,TGTGCCAGCACCCTCGACCTCCAGGCCGGGGAGCTGTTTTTT,CASTLDLQAGELFF
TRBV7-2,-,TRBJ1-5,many,TGTGCCAGCACCACGCCAGGGTCCTTTCAGCCCCAGCATTTT,CASTTPGSFQPQHF
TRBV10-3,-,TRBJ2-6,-,TGTGCCATCTCTCCAGGCGGAGGCTCTGGGGCCAACGTCCTGACTTTC,CAISPGGGSGANVLTF
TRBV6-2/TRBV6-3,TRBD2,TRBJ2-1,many,TGTGCCAGCAGGAAGACTAGCGTCTACAATGAGCAGTTCTTC,CASRKTSVYNEQFF
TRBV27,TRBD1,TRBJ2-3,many,TGTGCCAGCAGCCCTGGACAGGCTAGCACAGATACGCAGTATTTT,CASSPGQASTDTQYF
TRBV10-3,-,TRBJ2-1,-,TGTGCCATCAGTGGGACCGGGCAAGACTACAATGAGCAGTTCTTC,CAISGTGQDYNEQFF
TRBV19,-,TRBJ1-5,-,TGTGCCAGTAGTATAAGGGGCAGGGCCTTTAGCAATCAGCCCCAGCATTTT,CASSIRGRAFSNQPQHF
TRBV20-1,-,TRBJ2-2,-,TGCAGTGCAGCCCCCCGACTGAACACCGGGGAGCTGTTTTTT,CSAAPRLNTGELFF
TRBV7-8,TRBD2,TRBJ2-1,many,TGTGCCAGCAGCTTGGGGGGGGACTACACCTACAATGAGCAGTTCTTC,CASSLGGDYTYNEQFF
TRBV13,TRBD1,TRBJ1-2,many,TGTGCCAGCAGCGTGGGACAGGCTGGCTACACCTTC,CASSVGQAGYTF
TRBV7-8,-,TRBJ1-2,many,TGTGCCAGCAGCTTACTGAGCTATGGCTACACCTTC,CASSLLSYGYTF
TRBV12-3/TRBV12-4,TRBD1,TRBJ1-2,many,TGTGCCAGCAGCCCTGGACAGGGGAATGGCTACACCTTC,CASSPGQGNGYTF
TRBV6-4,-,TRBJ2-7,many,TGTGCCAGCGACTGGGGCTTTGACGAGCAGTACTTC,CASDWGFDEQYF
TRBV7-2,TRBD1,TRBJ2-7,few,TGTGCCAGCAGCTCCAACAGGGGCCCCTACGAGCAGTACTTC,CASSSNRGPYEQYF
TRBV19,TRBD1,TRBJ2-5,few,TGTGCCAGTAGTATCCCGACACAGGACAGGACCAAGAGGACCCAGTACTTC,CASSIPTQDRTKRTQYF
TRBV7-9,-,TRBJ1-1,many,TGTGCCAGCAGCTCCTCGGGGGCTGATGAAGCTTTCTTT,CASSSSGADEAFF
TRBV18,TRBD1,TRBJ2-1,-,TGTGCCAGCTCGCCTCCGGGACAGTCATACAATGAGCAGTTCTTC,CASSPPGQSYNEQFF
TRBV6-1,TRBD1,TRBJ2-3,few,TGTGCCATTTCAGGGACAGCCACAGATACGCAGTATTTT,CAISGTATDTQYF
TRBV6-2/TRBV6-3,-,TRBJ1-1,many,TGTGCCAGCAGCCGCCGGGGCTCCCTTGAAGCTTTCTTT,CASSRRGSLEAFF
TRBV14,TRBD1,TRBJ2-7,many,TGTGCCAGCAGCCCCCGGACAGGGGCAAGCGAGCAGTACTTC,CASSPRTGASEQYF
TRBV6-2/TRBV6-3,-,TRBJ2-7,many,TGTGCCAGCAGTCCTGGGACCTACGAGCAGTACTTC,CASSPGTYEQYF
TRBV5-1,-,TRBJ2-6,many,TGCGCCAGCAGCTTGGCCTCTGGGGCCAACGTCCTGACTTTC,CASSLASGANVLTF
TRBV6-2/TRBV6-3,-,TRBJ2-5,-,TGTGCCAGCACCCACCCCGGGACAAAAGGGTTATTC,CASTHPGTKGLF
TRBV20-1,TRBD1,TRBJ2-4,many,TGCAGTGCTACGACAGGGGCCAAAAACATTCAGTACTTC,CSATTGAKNIQYF
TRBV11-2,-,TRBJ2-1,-,TGTGCCAGCAGCTTAGACCGCCCTTCTACCAGGCAGTTCTTC,CASSLDRPSTRQFF
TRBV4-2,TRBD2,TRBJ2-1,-,TGTGCCAGCAGCCAGGCAACTAGCGAGAATGAGCAGTTCTTC,CASSQATSENEQFF
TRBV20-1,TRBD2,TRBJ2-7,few,TGCAGTGCCCCATCTCCTTTATGGCGGGGGAACCCCTACGAGCAGTACTTC,CSAPSPLWRGNPYEQYF
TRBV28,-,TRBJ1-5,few,TGTGCCAGCAGTTCGCAGGGAGCCAATCAGCCCCAGCATTTT,CASSSQGANQPQHF
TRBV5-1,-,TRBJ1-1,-,TGCGCCAGCAGCCGGGACGGACCCACGAACACTGAAGCTTTCTTT,CASSRDGPTNTEAFF